What follows are 28 T cell receptor beta chains derived from one specimen sequenced in a study of blood T cell repertoires in COVID-19. The repertoire was sequenced with immunoSEQ multiplex PCR; TCRdb's copy has only in-frame clones and lacks some. The table has 200,000 or so clones, roughly nine tenths seen once. The sequencing sample was made of PBMCs or T cells enriched from blood (not recorded which). The receptors shown here come from a woman aged 18-35 years who had recovered from COVID-19.

V usage is TRBV18 and J usage is TRBJ2-3; TRBD2 matches 7 bases. V shed 3 bases, J shed 1 base, and the junction held 4 bases outside the gene matches. The CDR3 extends over 15 amino acids. Germline lookup yields CDR1 KGHSH and CDR2 LQKENI. The CDR3 DNA sequence: TGTGCCAGCTCACCGTCTAGCGGACGCACAGATACGCAGTATTTT. It is translated as CASSPSSGRTDTQYF.

The chain links TRBV19 to TRBJ2-3; a weak D match, TRBD1 (5 bases). CDR1 and CDR2 (germline): LNHDA, SQIVND (reference sequence). V gave up 4 bases and J gave up 4 bases, with 9 bases separating them. CDR3 length: 13 residues. The CDR3 region is CASSKLGPDTQYF. In DNA form, the CDR3 reads TGTGCCAGTAGTAAGCTGGGGCCAGATACGCAGTATTTT.

This chain connects TRBV27 to TRBJ2-1; 11 nucleotides line up with TRBD1. V shed 3 bases and J 9 bases; nucleotides not matched to a gene: 4. Germline V gene data show CDR1 as MNHEY and CDR2 as SMNVEV (reference sequence). This CDR3 contains 14 residues. As DNA, the CDR3 is TGTGCCAGCAGTTTCAGGACAGGGGGCTTTGAGCAGTTCTTC. Its translation: CASSFRTGGFEQFF.

This rearrangement joins TRBV28 to TRBJ1-6; TRBD1 is a possible D gene (5 bases). In germline, CDR1 is MDHEN, CDR2 SYDVKM. V lost 5 bases and J 0 bases, leaving 11 bases between the germline ends. CDR3 length: 16 residues. The CDR3 DNA reads as TGTGCCAGCAGTCCGATAGGACACTCCTATAATTCACCCCTCCACTTT. Encoded protein: CASSPIGHSYNSPLHF.

CDR3 DNA: TGTGCCAGCAGTCTTGTGTACGAGCAGTACTTC. The encoded protein is CASSLVYEQYF. The chain recombines TRBV6-2 or TRBV6-3 with TRBJ2-7; D unresolved. Germline V gives CDR1 MNHEY, CDR2 SVGEGT. This CDR3 contains 11 residues. V lost 5 bases and J lost 4, with 6 bases in between.

CDR3: CASSPDRAGNTIYF. The CDR3 DNA reads as TGCGCCAGCAGCCCGGACAGGGCGGGAAACACCATATATTTT. This chain connects TRBV23-1 to TRBJ1-3; TRBD1 aligns across 8 bases. TRBV23-1 has ORF status, its function being uncertain. The V segment lost 6 bases and the J segment 4 bases; nucleotides outside the gene matches: 5. The CDR3 runs 14 residues.

This chain connects TRBV9 to TRBJ1-3; 9 nucleotides align to TRBD1. Unmatched junction bases numbered 2, after V lost 3 bases and J lost 4 bases. Germline lookup yields CDR1 SGDLS and CDR2 YYNGEE. This CDR3 comprises 14 residues. The CDR3 loop reads CASSGGTGGNTIYF. The CDR3 region has the DNA TGTGCCAGCAGCGGAGGGACAGGGGGAAACACCATATATTTT.

The sample holds one count of this clone. The chain is built from TRBV20-1 and TRBJ1-5, with a weak D call TRBD1 (5 bases). This CDR3 has 14 amino acids. Deletions cut 3 bases from V and 1 base from J, with 10 bases between. Germline V lookup: CDR1 DFQATT, CDR2 SNEGSKA (reference sequence). The CDR3 sequence is CSASMRDSNQPQHF. The CDR3 DNA is TGCAGTGCTAGTATGCGGGACAGCAATCAGCCCCAGCATTTT.

This clone was seen once. CDR3 amino acids: CASSYRGSYEQYF. In nucleotides, the CDR3 is TGTGCCAGTAGTTACAGGGGCTCCTACGAGCAGTACTTC. The chain carries TRBV19 and TRBJ2-7; TRBD1 agrees at 7 bases. The CDR3 contains 13 residues. Germline CDR1 reads LNHDA; CDR2 reads SQIVND (reference sequence). Losses at the gene ends were 5 bases for V and 0 bases for J; bases not matched to a gene: 1.

V gene TRBV19 combines with J gene TRBJ1-2; 12 bases are a match to TRBD1. Germline V lookup: CDR1 LNHDA, CDR2 SQIVND (reference sequence). The ends lost 5 bases at V and 5 bases at J; junction bases unmatched: 9. The CDR3 covers 16 residues. CDR3 bases: TGTGCCAGTAGTTCATCCGGGACAGGGGGCCTATATGGCTACACCTTC. Encoded protein: CASSSSGTGGLYGYTF.

The CDR3 coding sequence is TGTGCCAGCAGCTTGGAGGGGGTGGGCAATCAGCCCCAGCATTTT. Translated, it gives CASSLEGVGNQPQHF. The J gene is TRBJ1-5, the V gene TRBV5-6; the D gene is possibly TRBD1 (6 bases). The CDR3 totals 15 residues. CDR1 and CDR2 (germline): SGHDT, YYEEEE. Trimming left V 0 bases short and J 2 bases short, with 9 bases between.

This chain connects TRBV19 to TRBJ1-3; no reliable D call. Germline CDR1 reads LNHDA; CDR2 reads SQIVND (reference sequence). The V gene lost 5 bases and the J gene lost 0 bases, with 8 bases spanning the gap. CDR3 length equals 14 residues. The chain's CDR3 is CASSVKSSGNTIYF. CDR3 DNA: TGTGCCAGTAGTGTGAAGAGCTCTGGAAACACCATATATTTT.

The chain is built from TRBV3-1 (or the pseudogene TRBV3-2) and TRBJ1-4; D call uncertain. This CDR3 has 13 residues. The ends were cut back, 2 bases at V and 6 bases at J, with 7 bases in the middle. Germline V gene sequence: CDR1 LGHDT, CDR2 YNNKEL (reference sequence). DNA for the CDR3: TGTGCCAGCAGCCAATACGGGGATGAAAAACTGTTTTTT. Translation: CASSQYGDEKLFF.

The V call is TRBV5-6, the J call TRBJ2-2; a possible D gene is TRBD1 (6 bases). CDR1 and CDR2 from the germline V gene are SGHDT and YYEEEE. Trimming stripped 2 bases from V and 4 bases from J, with 15 bases between. The CDR3 has 16 residues. CDR3 amino acids: CASSLGYRAGTGELFF. For the CDR3, the DNA is TGTGCCAGCAGCTTAGGGTACAGGGCGGGCACCGGGGAGCTGTTTTTT.

The rearrangement links TRBV9 to TRBJ1-2; 8 bases are shared with TRBD1. Trimming removed 0 bases from V and 8 bases from J; junction bases left unmatched: 12. The length of the CDR3 is 16 residues. Germline V gives CDR1 SGDLS, CDR2 YYNGEE. The CDR3 loop reads CASSVAVSGQAGGYTF. The DNA of the CDR3 is TGTGCCAGCAGCGTAGCTGTTTCGGGACAGGCGGGCGGCTACACCTTC.

The V call is TRBV7-8, the J call TRBJ1-5, with no clear D. V was clipped by 1 base and J by 0 bases, with 10 bases between them. Germline CDR1 and CDR2: SGHVS and FQNEAQ. The CDR3 loop spans 16 amino acids. The CDR3 region has the DNA TGTGCCAGCAGCTTAGTGAGGGTAGATAGCAATCAGCCCCAGCATTTT. Encoded protein: CASSLVRVDSNQPQHF.

The genes are TRBV6-5 and TRBJ1-6; 10 positions agree with TRBD1. The CDR3 is 16 amino acids. Per the germline V gene, CDR1 is MNHEY and CDR2 is SVGAGI. The trim removed 4 bases at V and 7 bases at J, leaving 7 bases unmatched. CDR3 in amino acids: CASSSRGQGKNSPLHF. For the CDR3, the DNA is TGTGCCAGCAGTTCCCGGGGACAGGGGAAAAATTCACCCCTCCACTTT.

The chain carries TRBV4-1 and TRBJ1-4, with unresolved D. This CDR3 is built from 14 residues. Germline V gives CDR1 MGHRA, CDR2 YSYEKL. The germline V and J ends were trimmed by 7 bases and 4 bases, with 13 bases remaining between them. Here the CDR3 reads CASTKGGYNEKLFF. The CDR3 region has the DNA TGCGCCAGCACGAAGGGAGGGTATAATGAAAAACTGTTTTTT.

V and J are TRBV30 and TRBJ1-5; 10 bases are shared with TRBD1. The trim removed 2 bases at V and 2 bases at J, leaving 3 bases unmatched. This CDR3 is built from 15 residues. Germline CDR1 is GTSNPN and CDR2 is SVGIG (reference sequence). The DNA of the CDR3 is TGTGCCTGGAGTACCGGGACAGGGGGCAATCAGCCCCAGCATTTT. It encodes CAWSTGTGGNQPQHF.

V and J are TRBV10-2 and TRBJ1-3; D may be TRBD1 (6 bases). The CDR3 is 15 residues long. Trimming stripped 2 bases from V and 2 bases from J, with 10 bases between. CDR1 is WSHSY, CDR2 SAAADI, per germline. CDR3 amino acids: CASSEGGIAGNTIYF. CDR3 sequence (DNA): TGCGCCAGCAGTGAGGGGGGCATCGCTGGAAACACCATATATTTT.

CDR3 nucleotide sequence: TGTGCCAGTAGTAAATGGCGGGGGTCACGCAATGAGCAGTTCTTC. Protein: CASSKWRGSRNEQFF. V is TRBV19 and J is TRBJ2-1, with TRBD2 matching 7 bases. J gave up 6 bases and V 4 bases, and 9 bases lay outside the gene matches. Germline CDR1 is LNHDA and CDR2 is SQIVND (reference sequence). The CDR3 loop spans 15 amino acids. Combining the CDR3 with reference TRBV19 and TRBJ2-1 gives the whole variable domain DGGITQSPKYLFRKEGQNVTLSCEQNLNHDAMYWYRQDPGQGLRLIYYSQIVNDFQKGDIAEGYSVSREKKESFPLTVTSAQKNPTAFYLCASSKWRGSRNEQFFGPGTRLTVL.

The chain joins TRBV24-1 to TRBJ2-5; TRBD2 might be the D (6 bases). The CDR3 sequence is 15 residues long. Trimming shortened V by 4 bases and J by 1 base, and 12 bases separated the two germline ends. CDR1 and CDR2 from the germline V gene are KGHDR and SFDVKD. As DNA, the CDR3 is TGTGCCACCAGTGACGCTCTGCGGGGCCAAGAGACCCAGTACTTC. Protein product: CATSDALRGQETQYF.

The chain recombines TRBV15 with TRBJ1-6; D is perhaps TRBD1 (6 bases). The germline gives CDR1 LNHNV, CDR2 YYDKDF (reference sequence). Between the trimmed V and J ends, which lost 3 bases and 8 bases, there was a span of 8 bases. CDR3 size: 13 residues. The CDR3 bases are TGTGCCACCAGCAGGAACAGGGATTCACCCCTCCACTTT. Protein: CATSRNRDSPLHF.

V gene TRBV7-3 combines with J gene TRBJ2-1, with TRBD2 matching 13 bases. V lost 5 bases to trimming and J lost 6 bases; unmatched junction nucleotides: 4. This CDR3 comprises 15 residues. The germline gives CDR1 SGHTA, CDR2 FQGTGA. The CDR3 here is CASSPTSGGANEQFF. CDR3 bases: TGTGCCAGCAGCCCTACTAGCGGGGGGGCCAATGAGCAGTTCTTC.

The rearrangement links TRBV30 to TRBJ2-2; 7 positions match TRBD1. This CDR3 is built from 15 residues. CDR1 GTSNPN and CDR2 SVGIG come from the germline V gene (reference sequence). Losses at the gene ends were 0 bases for V and 3 bases for J; bases not matched to a gene: 4. The CDR3 reads CAWSVQGPYTGELFF. The DNA of the CDR3 is TGTGCCTGGAGTGTACAGGGGCCCTACACCGGGGAGCTGTTTTTT.

This clone was detected once. This sequence joins TRBV28 and TRBJ1-4; 7 positions agree with TRBD1. V was clipped by 3 bases and J by 8 bases; unmatched bases: 9. In germline, CDR1 is MDHEN, CDR2 SYDVKM. The CDR3 totals 15 residues. CDR3 coding DNA: TGTGCCAGCAGTTTCTACAGGGGATCAGGAGAAAAACTGTTTTTT. Protein product: CASSFYRGSGEKLFF.

The genes are TRBV2 and TRBJ1-5; D gene unclear. V was clipped by 7 bases and J by 4 bases, with 11 bases between them. The CDR3 loop spans 13 amino acids. The germline V gene has CDR1 SNHLY and CDR2 FYNNEI. The CDR3 here is CASKMGGNQPQHF. The CDR3 DNA sequence: TGTGCCAGCAAAATGGGAGGGAATCAGCCCCAGCATTTT.

The chain is built from TRBV6-5 and TRBJ2-3, with D uncertain. In germline, CDR1 is MNHEY, CDR2 SVGAGI. There are 14 residues in the CDR3. Trimming stripped 5 bases from V and 4 bases from J, with 13 bases between. This chain's CDR3 is CASSRGSFPDTQYF. The CDR3 DNA reads TGTGCCAGCAGTCGAGGTAGCTTCCCAGATACGCAGTATTTT.